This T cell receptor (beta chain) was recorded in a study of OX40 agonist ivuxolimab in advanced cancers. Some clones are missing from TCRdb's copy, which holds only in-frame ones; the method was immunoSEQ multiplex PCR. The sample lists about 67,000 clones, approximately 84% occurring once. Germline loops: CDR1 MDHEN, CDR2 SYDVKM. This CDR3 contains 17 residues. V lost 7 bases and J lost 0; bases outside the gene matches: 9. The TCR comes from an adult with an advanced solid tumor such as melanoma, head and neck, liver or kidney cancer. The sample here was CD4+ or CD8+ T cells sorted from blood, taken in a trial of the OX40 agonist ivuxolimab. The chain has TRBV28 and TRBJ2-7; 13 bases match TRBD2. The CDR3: CASIGTSGTTLSYEQYF. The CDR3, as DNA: TGTGCCAGCATCGGGACTAGCGGGACCACTCTCTCCTACGAGCAGTACTTC.